Listed below are T cell receptor beta chains from one sample, sequenced in a study of shared clonotypes between healthy human individuals. Data came from immunoSEQ multiplex PCR; TCRdb stores just in-frame clones and leaves some out. The data contain about 2.4 million clones, approximately 93% of them singletons. The sample comprised naive CD4+ T cells from PBMCs. These receptors came from a man between 18 and 29 years old in good health. Some clones in this sample may be carry-over from other donors' samples. CDR3s include the opening cysteine and the closing phenylalanine or tryptophan. The order of the fields is CDR3 protein, J gene, V gene.

CAGGGQGDVGYTF | TRBJ1-2 | TRBV28
CASGEPNEQFF | TRBJ2-1 | TRBV9
CATSGQTNTGELFF | TRBJ2-2 | TRBV5-1
CARKEAFF | TRBJ1-1 | TRBV5-6
CASSLLVQGANTGELFF | TRBJ2-2 | TRBV5-1
CASSQAPNQPQHF | TRBJ1-5 | TRBV2
CSVEDRRGEKLFF | TRBJ1-4 | TRBV29-1
CASSFTDTGELFF | TRBJ2-2 | TRBV7-9
CATSRRPGVGSEQYF | TRBJ2-7 | TRBV15
CASNPGALGKNIQYF | TRBJ2-4 | TRBV19
CASSPTGNTEAFF | TRBJ1-1 | TRBV5-4
CASSLLRNEQFF | TRBJ2-1 | TRBV7-2
CASTSGSGDTQYF | TRBJ2-3 | TRBV5-1
CASSLPRGMNTGELFF | TRBJ2-2 | TRBV28